This TCR beta chain appears in the sequencing data of a study of blood T cell repertoires in COVID-19. On the study more broadly: COVID-19 samples, acute and convalescent, were from the United States, Italy and Spain.

Sequencing used immunoSEQ multiplex PCR; TCRdb keeps in-frame clones, though not all of them. The sample lists about 200,000 clones; roughly 85% were seen once. The CDR3 has 14 amino acids. V lost 7 bases to trimming and J lost 8 bases, with 20 bases between them. Per the germline V gene, CDR1 is MDHEN and CDR2 is SYDVKM. The sample was peripheral blood. This TCR was recovered from a woman aged 80 or over with acute or convalescent COVID-19. This chain links TRBV28 with TRBJ1-2, with D possibly being TRBD1 (5 bases). This CDR3 is CASTGLLGVGGYTF. Here the CDR3 DNA reads TGTGCCAGCACTGGTTTATTAGGGGTAGGGGGCTACACCTTC.